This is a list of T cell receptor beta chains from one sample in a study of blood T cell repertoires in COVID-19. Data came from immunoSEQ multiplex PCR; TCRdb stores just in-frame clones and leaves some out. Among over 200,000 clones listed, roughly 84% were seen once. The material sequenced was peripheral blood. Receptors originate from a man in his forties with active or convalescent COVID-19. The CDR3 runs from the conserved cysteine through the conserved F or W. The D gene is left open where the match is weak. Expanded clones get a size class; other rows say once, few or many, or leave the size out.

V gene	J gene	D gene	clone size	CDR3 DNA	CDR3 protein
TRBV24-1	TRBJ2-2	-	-	TGTGCCACCAGTGCCTCACCGGGACAAACGAACACCGGGGAGCTGTTTTTT	CATSASPGQTNTGELFF
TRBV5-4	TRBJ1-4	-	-	TGTGCCAGCAGCTTATCCCTGCGACAGGAAAAACTGTTTTTT	CASSLSLRQEKLFF
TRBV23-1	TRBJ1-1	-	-	TGCGCCAGCAGTCAATCGGTGGCGAACACTGAAGCTTTCTTT	CASSQSVANTEAFF
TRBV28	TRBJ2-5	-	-	TGTGCCAGCAGTTCCCAGGGGCTCGAAGAGACCCAGTACTTC	CASSSQGLEETQYF
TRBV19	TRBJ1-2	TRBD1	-	TGTGCCAGTAGTACTGACAGGGGGACCTATGGCTACACCTTC	CASSTDRGTYGYTF
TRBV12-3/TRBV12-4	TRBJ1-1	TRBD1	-	TGTGCCAGCAGACTGGGACAGACTGAAGCTTTCTTT	CASRLGQTEAFF
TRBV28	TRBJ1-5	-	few	TGTGCCAGCAGTCCCCCCGGGGCCCAGCATTTT	CASSPPGAQHF
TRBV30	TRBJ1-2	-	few	TGTGCCTGGAGTGTCAACAGTCCTAACTATGGCTACACCTTC	CAWSVNSPNYGYTF
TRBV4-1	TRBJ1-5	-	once	TGCGCCAGCAGCCAAGTCTTAGGCGGCCAGCCCCAGCATTTT	CASSQVLGGQPQHF
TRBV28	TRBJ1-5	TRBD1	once	TGTGCCGGACAGGGGATGAGCAATCAGCCCCAGCATTTT	CAGQGMSNQPQHF
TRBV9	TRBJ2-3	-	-	TGTGCCAGCAGCCCCCGGTTGGTAGCGGAGAGCACAGATACGCAGTATTTT	CASSPRLVAESTDTQYF
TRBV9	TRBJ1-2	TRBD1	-	TGTGCCAGCAGCGCATCAGGGGGCGCGTACTATGGCTACACCTTC	CASSASGGAYYGYTF
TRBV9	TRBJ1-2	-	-	TGTGCCAGCAGCTCCCAGACAGGCGGATATAACTATGGCTACACCTTC	CASSSQTGGYNYGYTF
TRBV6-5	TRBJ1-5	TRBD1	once	TGTGCCAGCAGCGACAGGGGGTACAATCAGCCCCAGCATTTT	CASSDRGYNQPQHF
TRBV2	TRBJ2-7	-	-	TGTGCCAGCAGCCCGAACGGGGCCTACGAGCAGTACTTC	CASSPNGAYEQYF
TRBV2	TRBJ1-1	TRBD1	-	TGTGCCAGCAGTGACAAATCGGGACAGGGTTTATATGAAGCTTTCTTT	CASSDKSGQGLYEAFF
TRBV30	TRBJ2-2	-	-	TGTGCCTGGAGGCGGAGGAGGAACACCGGGGAGCTGTTTTTT	CAWRRRRNTGELFF
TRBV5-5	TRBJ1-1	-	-	TGTGCCAGCAGCCCCGTCCCTCCTGAAGCTTTCTTT	CASSPVPPEAFF
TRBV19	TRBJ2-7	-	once	TGTGCCAGTAGTATGGGGCAGTCGGACGAGCAGTACTTC	CASSMGQSDEQYF
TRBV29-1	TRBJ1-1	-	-	TGCAGCGTTGAAGAGTCGAGGAACACTGAAGCTTTCTTT	CSVEESRNTEAFF
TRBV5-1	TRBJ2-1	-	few	TGCGCCAGCAGCTTAGTAGCGGGGCGAGCAGGGGGGCAGTTCTTC	CASSLVAGRAGGQFF
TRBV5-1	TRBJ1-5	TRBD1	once	TGCGCCAGCAGCCCACAGGGGCAAGGGCAGCCCCAGCATTTT	CASSPQGQGQPQHF
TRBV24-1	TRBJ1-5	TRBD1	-	TGTGCCACCAGTGAACTGACAGGGAATAGCAATCAGCCCCAGCATTTT	CATSELTGNSNQPQHF
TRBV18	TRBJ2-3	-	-	TGTGCCAGCTCACCACAGCGGAGCACAGATACGCAGTATTTT	CASSPQRSTDTQYF
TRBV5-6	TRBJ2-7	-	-	TGTGCCAGCAGCTTCCGACAGCCACCCATCGAGCAGTACTTC	CASSFRQPPIEQYF
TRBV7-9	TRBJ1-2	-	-	TGTGCCAGCAGCCGAGCCCCAGGGGAGCACAATGGCTACACCTTC	CASSRAPGEHNGYTF
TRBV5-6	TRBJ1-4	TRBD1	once	TGTGCCAGCAGCTTGAGGGGACAGATTAATGAAAAACTGTTTTTT	CASSLRGQINEKLFF
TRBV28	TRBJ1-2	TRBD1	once	TGTGCCAGCAGTTTGTTCCCCGGGACAGGGAGTGGCTACACCTTC	CASSLFPGTGSGYTF
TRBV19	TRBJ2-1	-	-	TGTGCCAGTAGCCTCCAGGGCAATGAGCAGTTCTTC	CASSLQGNEQFF
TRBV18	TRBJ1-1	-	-	TGTGCCAGCTCTCCCGCGAATGTATTGAACACTGAAGCTTTCTTT	CASSPANVLNTEAFF
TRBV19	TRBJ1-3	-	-	TGTGCCAGTAGTATATTCAGGGGACGGAGGATAAACACCATATATTTT	CASSIFRGRRINTIYF
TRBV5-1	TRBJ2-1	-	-	TGCGCCAGCAGCTTGGCTCAGTACAATGAGCAGTTCTTC	CASSLAQYNEQFF
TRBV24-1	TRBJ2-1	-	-	TGTGCCACCAGTGATTCTTGGCGGGGGCCATCCCTTCTCTTC	CATSDSWRGPSLLF
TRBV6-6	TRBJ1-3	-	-	TGTGCCAGCAGTTCTTTGACAGACTCTGGAAACACCATATATTTT	CASSSLTDSGNTIYF
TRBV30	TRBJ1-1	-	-	TGTGCCTGGAGAAAGTTCCCCCCGGGAGTAGGAACTGAAGCTTTCTTT	CAWRKFPPGVGTEAFF
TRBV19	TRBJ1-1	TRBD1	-	TGTGCCAGTAGTCGAACAGGGGTAACTGAAGCTTTCTTT	CASSRTGVTEAFF
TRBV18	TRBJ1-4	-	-	TGTGCCAGCTCACCACTTCAGGCAGGGGATCGAGAAAAACTGTTTTTT	CASSPLQAGDREKLFF
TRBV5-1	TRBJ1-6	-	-	TGCGCCAGCAGCTTGGACGCTCCAGAAATTTCACCCCTCCACTTT	CASSLDAPEISPLHF
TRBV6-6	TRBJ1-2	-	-	TGTGCCAGCAGTCAACAGGGTCGTCGTGGCTACACCTTC	CASSQQGRRGYTF
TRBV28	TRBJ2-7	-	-	TGTGCCAGCAGTACCCGGTCGGGATCGGGATACGAGCAGTACTTC	CASSTRSGSGYEQYF
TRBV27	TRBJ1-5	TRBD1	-	TGTGCCAGCAGTTTATTCGGGACAGGCAATCAGCCCCAGCATTTT	CASSLFGTGNQPQHF